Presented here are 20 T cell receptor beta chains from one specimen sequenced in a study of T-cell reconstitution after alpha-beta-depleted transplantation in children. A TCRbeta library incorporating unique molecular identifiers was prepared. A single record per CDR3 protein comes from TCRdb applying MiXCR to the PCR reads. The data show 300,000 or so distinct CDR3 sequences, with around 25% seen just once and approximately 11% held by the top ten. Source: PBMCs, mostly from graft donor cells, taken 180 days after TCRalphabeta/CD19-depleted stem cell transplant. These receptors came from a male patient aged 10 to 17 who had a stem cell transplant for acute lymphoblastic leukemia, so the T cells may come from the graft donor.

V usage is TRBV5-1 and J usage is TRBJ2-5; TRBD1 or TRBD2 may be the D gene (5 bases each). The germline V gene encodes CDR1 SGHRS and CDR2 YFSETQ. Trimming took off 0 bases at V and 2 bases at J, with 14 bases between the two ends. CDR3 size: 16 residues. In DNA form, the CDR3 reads TGCGCCAGCAGCTTGGTTCTGGGACCCCCGCAAGAGACCCAGTACTTC. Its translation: CASSLVLGPPQETQYF.

The DNA for the CDR3 is TGTGCCACCGTTAAGGACAGGGGAAACACTGAAGCTTTCTTT. Protein sequence: CATVKDRGNTEAFF. The V call is TRBV6-5, the J call TRBJ1-1; 9 bases agree with TRBD1. The CDR3 is 14 amino acids. Germline V gene data show CDR1 as MNHEY and CDR2 as SVGAGI. The V segment lost 10 bases and the J segment 2 bases; nucleotides outside the gene matches: 8.

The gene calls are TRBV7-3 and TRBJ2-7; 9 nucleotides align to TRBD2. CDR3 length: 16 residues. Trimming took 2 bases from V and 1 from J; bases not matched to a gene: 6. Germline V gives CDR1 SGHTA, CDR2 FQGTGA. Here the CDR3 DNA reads TGTGCCAGCAGCTTACGGCGGGAGGGAGGGTCCTACGAGCAGTACTTC. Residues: CASSLRREGGSYEQYF.

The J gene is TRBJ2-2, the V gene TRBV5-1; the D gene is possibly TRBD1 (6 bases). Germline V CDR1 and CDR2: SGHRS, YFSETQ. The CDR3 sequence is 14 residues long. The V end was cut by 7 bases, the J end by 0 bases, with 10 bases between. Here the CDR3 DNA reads TGCGCCAGCGGCGACAGGCCGAACACCGGGGAGCTGTTTTTT. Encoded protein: CASGDRPNTGELFF.

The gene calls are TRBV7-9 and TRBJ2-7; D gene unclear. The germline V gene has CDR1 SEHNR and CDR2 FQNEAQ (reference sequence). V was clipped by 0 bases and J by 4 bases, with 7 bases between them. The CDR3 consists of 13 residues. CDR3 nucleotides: TGTGCCAGCAGCTTAGCGCACGGGTACGAGCAGTACTTC. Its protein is CASSLAHGYEQYF.

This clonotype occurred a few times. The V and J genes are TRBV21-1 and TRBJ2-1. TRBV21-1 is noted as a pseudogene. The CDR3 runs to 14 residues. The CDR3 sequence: CASSRSGSFDEQFF. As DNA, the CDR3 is TGTGCCAGCAGCAGAAGCGGGAGCTTCGATGAGCAGTTCTTC.

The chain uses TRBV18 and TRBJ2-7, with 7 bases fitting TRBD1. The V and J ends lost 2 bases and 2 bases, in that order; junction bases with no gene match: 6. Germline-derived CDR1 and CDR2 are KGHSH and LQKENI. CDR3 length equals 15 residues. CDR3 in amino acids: CASSPWGQPPYEQYF. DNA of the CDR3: TGTGCCAGCTCACCATGGGGACAGCCCCCCTACGAGCAGTACTTC.

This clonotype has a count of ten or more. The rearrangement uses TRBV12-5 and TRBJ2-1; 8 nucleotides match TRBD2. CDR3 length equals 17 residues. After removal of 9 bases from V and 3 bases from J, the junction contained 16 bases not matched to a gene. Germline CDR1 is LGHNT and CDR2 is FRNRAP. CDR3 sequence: CASPTNVAGYIYNEQFF. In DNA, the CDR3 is TGTGCTAGCCCCACTAACGTAGCGGGGTATATCTACAATGAGCAGTTCTTC.

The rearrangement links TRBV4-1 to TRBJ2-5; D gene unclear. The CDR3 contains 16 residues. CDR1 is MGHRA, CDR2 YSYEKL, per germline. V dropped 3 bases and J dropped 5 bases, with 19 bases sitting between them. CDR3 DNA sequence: TGCGCCAGCAGCCAGGCTTCGGGCCTTTTCGGGGAGACCCAGTACTTC. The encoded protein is CASSQASGLFGETQYF.

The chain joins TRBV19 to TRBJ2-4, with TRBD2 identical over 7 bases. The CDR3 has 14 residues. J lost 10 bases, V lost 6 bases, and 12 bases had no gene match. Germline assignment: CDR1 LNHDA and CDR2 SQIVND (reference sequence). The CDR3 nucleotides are TGTGCCAGTAGACACTCATCTAGCGGTGGTATTCAGTACTTC. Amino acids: CASRHSSSGGIQYF.

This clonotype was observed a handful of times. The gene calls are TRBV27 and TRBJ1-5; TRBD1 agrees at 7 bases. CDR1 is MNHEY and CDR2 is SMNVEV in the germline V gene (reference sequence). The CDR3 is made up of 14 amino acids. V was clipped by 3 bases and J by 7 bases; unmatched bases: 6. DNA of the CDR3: TGTGCCAGCAGTTTGACAGGGACGGGGCAGCCCCAGCATTTT. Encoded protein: CASSLTGTGQPQHF.

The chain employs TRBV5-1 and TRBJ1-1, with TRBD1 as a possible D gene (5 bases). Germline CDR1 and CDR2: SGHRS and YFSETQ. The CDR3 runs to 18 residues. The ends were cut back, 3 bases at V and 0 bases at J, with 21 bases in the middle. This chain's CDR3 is CASSSRGRVREMNTEAFF. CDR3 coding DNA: TGCGCCAGCAGCTCTCGCGGCAGGGTAAGGGAAATGAACACTGAAGCTTTCTTT.

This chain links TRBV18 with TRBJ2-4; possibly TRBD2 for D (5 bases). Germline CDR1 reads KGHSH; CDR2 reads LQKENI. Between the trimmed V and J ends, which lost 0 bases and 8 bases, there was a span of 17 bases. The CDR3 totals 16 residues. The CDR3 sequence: CASSPPLAGDIDIQYF. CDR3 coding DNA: TGTGCCAGCTCACCACCGCTAGCCGGGGATATCGACATTCAGTACTTC.

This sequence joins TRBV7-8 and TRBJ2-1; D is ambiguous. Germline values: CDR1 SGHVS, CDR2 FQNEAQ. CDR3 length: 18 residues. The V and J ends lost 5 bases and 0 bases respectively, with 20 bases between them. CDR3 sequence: CASSRNLGPLASYNEQFF. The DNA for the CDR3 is TGTGCCAGCAGCCGGAATTTAGGACCACTTGCCTCCTACAATGAGCAGTTCTTC.

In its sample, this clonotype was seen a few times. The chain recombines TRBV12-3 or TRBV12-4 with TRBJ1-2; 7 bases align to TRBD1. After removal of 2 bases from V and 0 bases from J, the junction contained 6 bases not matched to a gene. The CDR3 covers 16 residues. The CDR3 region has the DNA TGTGCCAGCAGTTTAAGGACAGGAGACCCTAACTATGGCTACACCTTC. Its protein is CASSLRTGDPNYGYTF.

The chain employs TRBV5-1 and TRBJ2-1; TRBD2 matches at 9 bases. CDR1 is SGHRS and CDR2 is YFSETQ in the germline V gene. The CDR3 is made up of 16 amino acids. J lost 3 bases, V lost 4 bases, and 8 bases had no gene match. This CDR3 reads CASSGLAGVFYNEQFF. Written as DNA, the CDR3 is TGCGCCAGCAGCGGGTTAGCGGGAGTGTTCTACAATGAGCAGTTCTTC.

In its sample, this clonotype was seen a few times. CDR3 nucleotide sequence: TGTGCCAGCAGCTTAAAACTACAAGCCACAGATACGCAGTATTTT. Its translation is CASSLKLQATDTQYF. V gene TRBV7-6 combines with J gene TRBJ2-3, with D hard to call. Germline V gene lookup returns CDR1 SGHVS and CDR2 FNYEAQ. The CDR3 spans 15 residues. Trimming removed 2 bases at V and 2 bases at J, with 11 bases between. The full variable domain, completed using reference TRBV7-6 and TRBJ2-3, is GAGVSQSPRYKVTKRGQDVALRCDPISGHVSLYWYRQALGQGPEFLTYFNYEAQQDKSGLPNDRFSAERPEGSISTLTIQRTEQRDSAMYRCASSLKLQATDTQYFGPGTRLTVL.

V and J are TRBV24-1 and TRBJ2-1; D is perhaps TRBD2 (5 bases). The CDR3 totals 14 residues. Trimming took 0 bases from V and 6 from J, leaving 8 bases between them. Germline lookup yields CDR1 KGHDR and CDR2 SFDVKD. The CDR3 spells CATSDLPGVNEQFF. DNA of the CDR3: TGTGCCACCAGTGATTTGCCCGGGGTCAATGAGCAGTTCTTC.

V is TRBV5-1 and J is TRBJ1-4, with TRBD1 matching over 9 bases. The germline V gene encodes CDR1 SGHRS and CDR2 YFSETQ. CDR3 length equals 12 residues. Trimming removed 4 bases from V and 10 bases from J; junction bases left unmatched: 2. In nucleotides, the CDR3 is TGCGCCAGCAGCGCGGACAGGGGAAAACTGTTTTTT. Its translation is CASSADRGKLFF.

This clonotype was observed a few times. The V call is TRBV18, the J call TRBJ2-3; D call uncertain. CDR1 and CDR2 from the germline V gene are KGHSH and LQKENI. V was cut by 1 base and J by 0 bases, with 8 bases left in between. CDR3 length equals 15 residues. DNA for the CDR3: TGTGCCAGCTCACCACGTTCTCCTAGCACAGATACGCAGTATTTT. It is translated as CASSPRSPSTDTQYF.